Shown below are 24 T cell receptor beta chains from a single sample sequenced in a study of T cell repertoires in cytomegalovirus infection. TCRdb recomputed calls from the reads with MiXCR, one row per CDR3 protein. The sample includes roughly 570,000 distinct CDR3 sequences, just under 40% seen only once; the top ten take 48%. These receptors have no identified antigens. Source: cultured PBMCs, taken from culture after CMV antigen stimulation. These receptors all come from a human donor in good health (CMV status not recorded). Some clones in this sample may be carry-over from other donors' samples.

The rearrangement uses TRBV7-2 and TRBJ2-5, with D hard to call. V was shortened by 0 bases and J by 0 bases, with 14 bases between the two germline ends. From germline, CDR1 is SGHTA and CDR2 FQGNSA. The CDR3 runs to 17 residues. In DNA, the CDR3 is TGTGCCAGCAGCTTAGCCTTGATCCGAGGTTACCAAGAGACCCAGTACTTC. Its protein product is CASSLALIRGYQETQYF.

The V gene is TRBV12-3 or TRBV12-4, the J gene TRBJ1-2, with TRBD1 as a possible D gene (6 bases). The CDR3 has 14 residues. Trimming stripped 0 bases from V and 5 bases from J, with 10 bases between. The CDR3 DNA is TGTGCCAGCAGTTTAGCCGGGACAAAGTATGGCTACACCTTC. Its translation is CASSLAGTKYGYTF.

The chain uses TRBV5-6 and TRBJ1-4; D remains unclear. Trimming took 0 bases from V and 0 from J, leaving 9 bases between them. The CDR3 spans 16 residues. From germline, CDR1 is SGHDT and CDR2 YYEEEE. CDR3 protein: CASSLVAAATNEKLFF. In DNA, the CDR3 is TGTGCCAGCAGCTTGGTGGCGGCTGCAACTAATGAAAAACTGTTTTTT.

This clonotype was counted a few times. V gene TRBV7-2 combines with J gene TRBJ2-7; 10 bases fit TRBD1. From germline, CDR1 is SGHTA and CDR2 FQGNSA. V lost 0 bases, J lost 0 bases, and 5 bases stayed unmatched. The CDR3 consists of 17 residues. The CDR3 nucleotides are TGTGCCAGCAGCTTAGCTCACCGGGACAGGGGCTCCTACGAGCAGTACTTC. Translated: CASSLAHRDRGSYEQYF.

This rearrangement joins TRBV19 to TRBJ2-5, with 9 bases aligning to TRBD2. The junction had 9 bases not matched to a gene; V was cut back by 5 bases and J by 5 bases. The CDR3 consists of 15 residues. CDR1 and CDR2 from the germline V gene are LNHDA and SQIVND (reference sequence). The CDR3 is CASSHFSGSGETQYF. In DNA form, the CDR3 reads TGTGCCAGTAGTCATTTTAGCGGGAGCGGTGAGACCCAGTACTTC.

This chain joins TRBV12-3 or TRBV12-4 and TRBJ1-1, with unresolved D. The CDR3 sequence is 11 residues long. V was clipped by 2 bases and J by 7 bases, with 5 bases between them. In nucleotides, the CDR3 is TGTGCCAGCAGTTTAAGTAGTGAAGCTTTCTTT. It codes for CASSLSSEAFF.

The chain has TRBV7-2 and TRBJ2-3, with 10 bases matching TRBD2. The J segment lost 1 base and the V segment lost 3 bases, leaving 1 base of the junction unmatched. The CDR3 runs to 15 residues. Germline loops: CDR1 SGHTA, CDR2 FQGNSA. The CDR3 DNA is TGTGCCAGCAGCTTTAGCGGGGGGCGCACAGATACGCAGTATTTT. Its protein is CASSFSGGRTDTQYF.

A single count supports this clonotype. The chain links TRBV29-1 to TRBJ2-5; D unresolved. Germline V gives CDR1 SQVTM, CDR2 ANQGSEA. V was cut by 6 bases and J by 0 bases, with 5 bases left in between. This CDR3 comprises 11 residues. CDR3 residues: CSVDYQETQYF. The CDR3 region has the DNA TGCAGCGTCGACTACCAAGAGACCCAGTACTTC.

The V and J genes are TRBV19 and TRBJ1-4, with D tentatively TRBD1 (5 bases). The V gene lost 6 bases and the J gene lost 8 bases, with 19 bases spanning the gap. Germline CDR1 and CDR2: LNHDA and SQIVND (reference sequence). The CDR3 spans 15 residues. The CDR3 DNA follows: TGTGCCAGTAGCACGGCTACAATAAAGGGGGAAAAACTGTTTTTT. It is translated as CASSTATIKGEKLFF.

V gene TRBV2 combines with J gene TRBJ1-6; D gene unclear. CDR3 size: 14 residues. The V and J ends lost 6 bases and 0 bases respectively, with 6 bases between them. Germline V lookup: CDR1 SNHLY, CDR2 FYNNEI. The DNA for the CDR3 is TGTGCCAGCAGGAAGAGCTCCTATAATTCACCCCTCCACTTT. This translates into CASRKSSYNSPLHF. Full variable domain (rest looked up from reference TRBV2 and TRBJ1-6): EPEVTQTPSHQVTQMGQEVILRCVPISNHLYFYWYRQILGQKVEFLVSFYNNEISEKSEIFDDQFSVERPDGSNFTLKIRSTKLEDSAMYFCASRKSSYNSPLHFGNGTRLTVT.

This clonotype was recorded many times. CDR3 nucleotides: TGTGCCAGCAGTCGTAACTATGGCTACACCTTC. This codes for CASSRNYGYTF. The J gene is TRBJ1-2, the V gene TRBV12-3 or TRBV12-4; no clear D. The CDR3 has 11 amino acids. The germline V and J ends were trimmed by 5 bases and 1 base, with 2 bases remaining between them.

Worth noting for this clonotype: A junction boundary mismatches the germline segment, possibly from a read error. The CDR3 reads CSAWGQGLENLFF. CDR3 nucleotide sequence: TGCAGTGCTTGGGGACAGGGGCTTGAAAATCTGTTTTTT. This rearrangement joins TRBV20-1 to TRBJ1-4, with TRBD1 matching 10 bases. This CDR3 region has 13 residues. The germline gives CDR1 DFQATT, CDR2 SNEGSKA (reference sequence).

The chain recombines TRBV6-1 with TRBJ2-1; D not certain. CDR3 length: 14 residues. Trimming took off 6 bases at V and 9 bases at J, with 18 bases between the two ends. The germline gives CDR1 MNHNS, CDR2 SASEGT. In DNA, the CDR3 is TGTGCCAGCAGAGACTCTAGTCATACTGGTGAGCAGTTCTTC. Its translation is CASRDSSHTGEQFF.

This clonotype was seen only a few times. The V call is TRBV7-9, the J call TRBJ2-1; D might be TRBD1 (5 bases). The CDR3 has 17 amino acids. V lost 4 bases to trimming and J lost 0 bases, with 16 bases between them. Germline CDR1 SEHNR, CDR2 FQNEAQ (reference sequence). CDR3 residues: CASSSRLQGYSYNEQFF. The CDR3 nucleotides are TGTGCCAGCAGCTCAAGACTTCAGGGATACTCCTACAATGAGCAGTTCTTC.

This clonotype has ten or more counts. CDR3 amino acids: CASSLALAGADTQYF. The DNA of the CDR3 is TGTGCCAGCAGCTTAGCTCTAGCGGGGGCAGATACGCAGTATTTT. The chain carries TRBV7-2 and TRBJ2-3; 10 bases agree with TRBD2. The trim removed 0 bases at V and 4 bases at J, leaving 1 base unmatched. The CDR3 extends over 15 amino acids. Germline CDR1 reads SGHTA; CDR2 reads FQGNSA.

In this sample, this clonotype turned up a few times. The genes are TRBV6-1 and TRBJ1-1, with D unresolved. This CDR3 comprises 11 residues. The V gene's germline CDR1 is MNHNS and CDR2 SASEGT. Trimming removed 10 bases at V and 4 bases at J, with 10 bases between. CDR3 region: CAIPWGTEAFF. The CDR3 coding sequence is TGTGCCATCCCTTGGGGCACTGAAGCTTTCTTT.

This clonotype was observed a few times. V gene TRBV7-6 combines with J gene TRBJ2-5, with D tentatively TRBD1 (6 bases). V dropped 5 bases and J dropped 5 bases, with 15 bases sitting between them. This CDR3 has 14 amino acids. The germline CDR1 and CDR2 sequences are SGHVS and FNYEAQ. The CDR3 reads CASSLMGQGETQYF. The CDR3 DNA sequence: TGTGCCAGCAGCCTTATGGGCCAGGGGGAGACCCAGTACTTC.

The CDR3 region is CASRTDGGWNTEAFF. CDR3 DNA sequence: TGTGCCAGCAGAACGGACGGAGGTTGGAACACTGAAGCTTTCTTT. The chain uses TRBV6-1 and TRBJ1-1; D is unresolved. Trimming left V 6 bases short and J 1 base short, with 15 bases between. This CDR3 has 15 amino acids. Germline CDR1 and CDR2: MNHNS and SASEGT.

This sequence joins TRBV7-6 and TRBJ2-1; TRBD2 matches 11 bases. CDR1 and CDR2 from the germline V gene are SGHVS and FNYEAQ. Trimming at V came to 3 bases and at J to 12 bases, leaving 7 bases not matched to a gene. The CDR3 spans 14 residues. CDR3 DNA sequence: TGTGCCAGCAGCTTGGGACTAGCGGACTCGGGGCAGTTCTTC. This gives the protein CASSLGLADSGQFF.

The chain uses TRBV7-6 and TRBJ2-1; possible D gene TRBD1, 5 bases. CDR1 is SGHVS and CDR2 is FNYEAQ in the germline V gene. This CDR3 has 11 residues. The germline V and J ends were trimmed by 5 bases and 9 bases, with 8 bases remaining between them. The CDR3 coding sequence is TGTGCCAGCAGCCAGGGCGTTGAGCAGTTCTTC. Its translation: CASSQGVEQFF. Variable domain in full (rest from reference TRBV7-6 and TRBJ2-1): GAGVSQSPRYKVTKRGQDVALRCDPISGHVSLYWYRQALGQGPEFLTYFNYEAQQDKSGLPNDRFSAERPEGSISTLTIQRTEQRDSAMYRCASSQGVEQFFGPGTRLTVL.

V gene TRBV19 combines with J gene TRBJ2-1; possibly TRBD1 for D (5 bases). The CDR3 spans 14 residues. The V gene lost 3 bases and the J gene lost 8 bases, with 14 bases spanning the gap. CDR1 LNHDA and CDR2 SQIVND come from the germline V gene (reference sequence). The CDR3 DNA reads TGTGCCAGTAGTATGGGGCAGCCAATGGATGAGCAGTTCTTC. It translates to CASSMGQPMDEQFF.

This clonotype has more than one count but fewer than ten. This chain links TRBV6-1 with TRBJ1-5, with a weak D call TRBD1 (6 bases). V lost 5 bases and J 6 bases, leaving 11 bases between the germline ends. Germline V gene lookup returns CDR1 MNHNS and CDR2 SASEGT. This CDR3 comprises 13 residues. CDR3 in amino acids: CASSYGRGQPQHF. CDR3 sequence (DNA): TGTGCCAGCAGTTACGGCAGGGGTCAGCCCCAGCATTTT.

This chain links TRBV7-2 with TRBJ1-2, with TRBD1 as a possible D gene (5 bases). Germline values: CDR1 SGHTA, CDR2 FQGNSA. V lost 0 bases and J lost 5, with 19 bases in between. The CDR3 has 17 amino acids. CDR3 loop: CASSLADSSTGRYGYTF. In nucleotides, the CDR3 is TGTGCCAGCAGCTTAGCTGACAGTTCCACGGGCAGATATGGCTACACCTTC.

There are a few counts of this clonotype. V and J are TRBV7-2 and TRBJ1-1, with D maybe TRBD1 (6 bases). This CDR3 contains 15 residues. V shed 5 bases and J shed 4 bases, with 17 bases lying between them. Looked up from germline, CDR1 is SGHTA and CDR2 is FQGNSA. The CDR3 region is CASSLSIQGSTEAFF. CDR3 sequence (DNA): TGTGCCAGCAGCCTCTCTATACAGGGTAGCACTGAAGCTTTCTTT.